Listed below are T cell receptor beta chains from one sample, sequenced in a study of shared clonotypes between healthy human individuals. Assay: immunoSEQ multiplex PCR; the TCRdb copy retains only in-frame clones and omits some. The top ten hold approximately 1% of the sample, which has under 2,000,000 clones, about 95% seen once. The sample was naive CD8+ T cells sorted from blood. The receptor source for this set is a man younger than 35 in good health. CDR3s include the opening cysteine and the closing phenylalanine or tryptophan. The D gene is left open where the match is weak. Size values are once, few and many counts, or a class for expanded clones, and some rows have none.

TRBV27	TRBJ1-2	-	TRBD1	14	CASSGDRDNYGYTF	TGTGCCAGCAGTGGGGACAGGGACAACTATGGCTACACCTTC
TRBV4-1	TRBJ2-7	-	-	14	CASSQERRRYEQYF	TGCGCCAGCAGCCAAGAACGCCGCCGCTACGAGCAGTACTTC
TRBV27	TRBJ2-5	-	-	14	CASSSGLDQETQYF	TGTGCCAGCAGTTCCGGACTGGATCAAGAGACCCAGTACTTC
TRBV13	TRBJ2-1	-	TRBD1	14	CASSYRGGGNEQFF	TGTGCCAGCAGCTACAGGGGTGGGGGCAATGAGCAGTTCTTC
TRBV6-5	TRBJ1-1	-	-	14	CASSSRVWGAEAFF	TGTGCCAGCAGTTCAAGAGTTTGGGGGGCTGAAGCTTTCTTT
TRBV28	TRBJ2-7	-	-	15	CASTLRGAPSYEQYF	TGTGCCAGCACCCTTCGGGGGGCACCCTCCTACGAGCAGTACTTC
TRBV30	TRBJ1-1	-	-	15	CAWSVPGTGSTEAFF	TGTGCCTGGAGTGTACCCGGGACTGGGAGCACTGAAGCTTTCTTT
TRBV10-2	TRBJ1-6	-	-	13	CASSDGNNSPLHF	TGCGCCAGCAGTGACGGGAATAATTCACCCCTCCACTTT
TRBV2	TRBJ2-7	-	-	15	CASSEGGGSPYEQYF	TGTGCCAGCAGTGAAGGGGGTGGCTCTCCCTACGAGCAGTACTTC
TRBV6-5	TRBJ2-7	-	TRBD1	16	CASSYSHGTASYEQYF	TGTGCCAGCAGTTACTCGCACGGGACAGCCTCCTACGAGCAGTACTTC
TRBV6-5	TRBJ2-7	-	TRBD2	14	CASSPGLAAHEQYF	TGTGCCAGCAGTCCTGGACTAGCTGCCCACGAGCAGTACTTC
TRBV7-9	TRBJ2-5	-	-	14	CASSLVPGWETQYF	TGTGCCAGCAGCTTAGTCCCTGGTTGGGAGACCCAGTACTTC
TRBV11-2	TRBJ2-1	-	-	13	CASSPQGTHEQFF	TGTGCCAGCAGTCCCCAGGGTACCCATGAGCAGTTCTTC
TRBV4-3	TRBJ2-7	once	-	15	CASSQEIGPGYEQYF	TGCGCCAGCAGCCAAGAAATAGGCCCGGGGTACGAGCAGTACTTC
TRBV4-1	TRBJ2-2	-	TRBD2	17	CASSQVESGRSTGELFF	TGCGCCAGCAGCCAAGTCGAGTCCGGGAGGAGCACCGGGGAGCTGTTTTTT
TRBV28	TRBJ2-1	-	-	12	CASSFVLPNKFF	TGTGCCAGCAGTTTTGTCCTTCCAAATAAGTTCTTC
TRBV5-6	TRBJ2-3	-	-	14	CASSLAPGADTQYF	TGTGCCAGCAGCTTGGCACCGGGGGCAGATACGCAGTATTTT
TRBV25-1	TRBJ2-7	-	-	11	CASSGNYEQYF	TGTGCCAGCAGTGGGAACTACGAGCAGTACTTC
TRBV7-9	TRBJ1-1	-	-	14	CASRVEDGWAEAFF	TGTGCCAGCAGGGTGGAGGACGGGTGGGCTGAAGCTTTCTTT
TRBV5-1	TRBJ2-5	-	-	15	CASSLSGPPQETQYF	TGCGCCAGCAGCTTGTCGGGCCCCCCACAAGAGACCCAGTACTTC
TRBV7-9	TRBJ2-1	once	-	17	CASTPWRGQSEGNEQFF	TGTGCCAGCACCCCATGGAGGGGACAGAGTGAGGGTAATGAGCAGTTCTTC
TRBV29-1	TRBJ2-7	-	-	14	CSVEAAGGSYEQYF	TGCAGCGTTGAGGCGGCAGGGGGGTCTTACGAGCAGTACTTC
TRBV11-2	TRBJ2-2	-	-	13	CASRLGEAGELFF	TGTGCCAGCAGGCTGGGAGAGGCCGGGGAGCTGTTTTTT
TRBV15	TRBJ2-5	-	-	15	CATSRRGWGPETQYF	TGTGCCACCAGCCGTCGGGGGTGGGGTCCGGAGACCCAGTACTTC
TRBV27	TRBJ2-3	-	-	13	CASSWGAGDTQYF	TGTGCCAGCAGTTGGGGGGCAGGAGATACGCAGTATTTT
TRBV7-8	TRBJ1-4	-	-	14	CASSDGTAKEKLFF	TGTGCCAGCAGCGATGGAACCGCGAAGGAAAAACTGTTTTTT
TRBV6-6	TRBJ2-2	-	-	13	CASRGTPTGELFF	TGTGCCAGCAGGGGGACTCCTACCGGGGAGCTGTTTTTT
TRBV6-6	TRBJ2-7	-	TRBD1	15	CASRDGTGGWHEQYF	TGTGCCAGCAGGGACGGGACAGGGGGGTGGCACGAGCAGTACTTC
TRBV11-2	TRBJ2-3	-	TRBD2	16	CASSPLAGATTDTQYF	TGTGCCAGCAGCCCGCTAGCGGGGGCGACCACAGATACGCAGTATTTT
TRBV6-6	TRBJ1-1	-	-	12	CASSFGATEAFF	TGTGCCAGCAGTTTCGGGGCGACTGAAGCTTTCTTT
TRBV5-6	TRBJ1-3	-	-	15	CASSLDGIGRNTIYF	TGTGCCAGCAGCTTGGATGGCATCGGGAGAAACACCATATATTTT
TRBV7-8	TRBJ2-1	-	-	15	CASSLVGGTYNEQFF	TGTGCCAGCAGCCTCGTAGGGGGGACCTACAATGAGCAGTTCTTC
TRBV2	TRBJ1-5	-	-	16	CASSELPGQGNQPQHF	TGTGCCAGCAGTGAACTTCCGGGACAAGGCAATCAGCCCCAGCATTTT
TRBV7-9	TRBJ2-7	-	TRBD2	16	CASSLPSGGDSYEQYF	TGTGCCAGCAGCTTACCTAGCGGGGGCGACTCCTACGAGCAGTACTTC
TRBV28	TRBJ2-1	-	TRBD1	19	CASSAQGAVWGVHLVEQFF	TGTGCCAGCAGTGCACAGGGGGCTGTCTGGGGGGTCCACTTAGTTGAGCAGTTCTTC
TRBV30	TRBJ1-1	-	-	13	CACKGGEDTEAFF	TGTGCCTGTAAGGGGGGGGAGGACACTGAAGCTTTCTTT
TRBV6-5	TRBJ2-5	-	TRBD2	15	CATLELAGHQETQYF	TGTGCCACCCTAGAACTAGCGGGCCACCAAGAGACCCAGTACTTC
TRBV18	TRBJ2-7	-	TRBD2	18	CASSPPGLAGEGTYEQYF	TGTGCCAGCTCACCTCCGGGACTAGCGGGAGAAGGGACCTACGAGCAGTACTTC
TRBV7-9	TRBJ1-5	-	-	16	CASSLGSRDWAQPQHF	TGTGCCAGCAGCTTAGGGTCCAGGGATTGGGCTCAGCCCCAGCATTTT
TRBV5-1	TRBJ2-1	-	-	16	CASSLAPGGSYNEQFF	TGCGCCAGCAGCTTGGCCCCAGGAGGTTCCTACAATGAGCAGTTCTTC
TRBV25-1	TRBJ2-1	-	-	13	CASSDGGFNEQFF	TGTGCCAGCTCCGATGGGGGTTTCAATGAGCAGTTCTTC
TRBV29-1	TRBJ1-2	once	-	13	CSVVTQTNYGYTF	TGCAGCGTTGTAACTCAGACTAACTATGGCTACACCTTC
TRBV6-4	TRBJ2-5	-	TRBD2	15	CASSEKGGRSETQYF	TGTGCCAGCAGTGAGAAAGGCGGGAGATCCGAGACCCAGTACTTC
TRBV27	TRBJ2-2	once	-	18	CASSLPIWGGLNTGELFF	TGTGCCAGCAGTTTACCCATCTGGGGGGGCCTGAACACCGGGGAGCTGTTTTTT
TRBV6-6	TRBJ2-4	-	-	15	CASSHTGFSKNIQYF	TGTGCCAGCAGCCACACAGGGTTTTCCAAAAACATTCAGTACTTC
TRBV6-1	TRBJ1-4	-	TRBD1	17	CASSEATGTVANEKLFF	TGTGCCAGCAGTGAAGCTACCGGGACAGTGGCTAATGAAAAACTGTTTTTT
TRBV27	TRBJ2-7	-	-	13	CASSPRISYEQYF	TGTGCCAGCAGTCCCAGGATCTCCTACGAGCAGTACTTC
TRBV7-9	TRBJ2-7	-	-	13	CASSRLGGYEQYF	TGTGCCAGCAGCCGCCTAGGAGGCTACGAGCAGTACTTC
TRBV5-1	TRBJ2-5	-	-	13	CASRYSSQETQYF	TGCGCCAGCAGGTACTCCAGCCAAGAGACCCAGTACTTC
TRBV7-9	TRBJ2-1	-	TRBD2	15	CASSSSGRALNEQFF	TGTGCCAGCAGCTCCAGCGGGAGGGCCCTCAATGAGCAGTTCTTC
TRBV15	TRBJ2-4	-	TRBD1	15	CATSRVHTGVDIQYF	TGTGCCACCAGCAGAGTCCATACAGGGGTGGACATTCAGTACTTC
TRBV7-9	TRBJ2-7	once	-	15	CASSPPLQGSYEQYF	TGTGCCAGCAGCCCTCCCCTACAGGGCTCCTACGAGCAGTACTTC
TRBV10-2	TRBJ2-4	once	TRBD2	18	CASRGTSGRALLPNIQYF	TGCGCCAGCAGGGGGACTAGCGGGAGGGCATTACTACCAAACATTCAGTACTTC
TRBV29-1	TRBJ1-4	-	-	14	CSVEVTATNEKLFF	TGCAGCGTTGAAGTGACAGCAACTAATGAAAAACTGTTTTTT
TRBV7-9	TRBJ2-5	-	TRBD1	15	CASSWGTGGEETQYF	TGTGCCAGCAGCTGGGGGACAGGGGGTGAAGAGACCCAGTACTTC